The 26 T cell receptor beta chains reported below all come from one sample, sequenced in a study of blood T cell repertoires in COVID-19. The table came from immunoSEQ multiplex PCR; TCRdb's copy has only in-frame clones and leaves some out. This table has 35,000 to 45,000 clones, around nine tenths appearing once. The sample comprised peripheral blood. These TCRs come from a human donor in a cohort sampled during active COVID-19.

V is TRBV2 and J is TRBJ1-6; TRBD1 might be the D (5 bases). V lost 8 bases, J lost 5 bases, and 7 bases lay in between. The CDR3 consists of 12 residues. CDR1 SNHLY and CDR2 FYNNEI come from the germline V gene. In DNA, the CDR3 is TGTGCCAGCCGACAGAATAATTCACCCCTCCACTTT. Translated, it gives CASRQNNSPLHF.

This clone was observed a single time. This chain uses TRBV5-1 with TRBJ1-1; no reliable D call. Per the germline V gene, CDR1 is SGHRS and CDR2 is YFSETQ. The length of the CDR3 is 13 residues. Trimming removed 4 bases at V and 1 base at J, with 8 bases between. CDR3 protein: CASSADTNTEAFF. The DNA of the CDR3 is TGCGCCAGCAGCGCCGACACGAACACTGAAGCTTTCTTT.

This clone showed up just a few times. The V gene is TRBV7-9, the J gene TRBJ1-1; no firm D call. CDR3 length equals 16 residues. Deletions cut 0 bases from V and 0 bases from J, with 11 bases between. Per the germline V gene, CDR1 is SEHNR and CDR2 is FQNEAQ (reference sequence). The CDR3 is CASSLAGRSMNTEAFF. The DNA of the CDR3 is TGTGCCAGCAGCTTAGCGGGCCGATCAATGAACACTGAAGCTTTCTTT. Using reference TRBV7-9 and TRBJ1-1 for the parts outside the CDR3, the full variable domain is DTGVSQNPRHKITKRGQNVTFRCDPISEHNRLYWYRQTLGQGPEFLTYFQNEAQLEKSRLLSDRFSAERPKGSFSTLEIQRTEQGDSAMYLCASSLAGRSMNTEAFFGQGTRLTVV.

The chain uses TRBV30 and TRBJ1-4, with D perhaps TRBD1 (5 bases). V gave up 4 bases and J gave up 0 bases, with 9 bases separating them. Per germline, CDR1 GTSNPN and CDR2 SVGIG (reference sequence). This CDR3 is built from 14 residues. The CDR3 sequence: CAWTGLSTNEKLFF. The CDR3 bases are TGTGCCTGGACAGGGCTGTCAACTAATGAAAAACTGTTTTTT.

The chain has TRBV4-2 and TRBJ2-7; D might be TRBD2 (6 bases). This CDR3 region has 16 residues. The germline V gene encodes CDR1 LGHNA and CDR2 YNFKEQ. Trimming removed 0 bases from V and 3 bases from J, with 15 bases in between. For the CDR3, the DNA is TGTGCCAGCAGCCAAGAAGGCGCTAGCGAGGGCTACGAGCAGTACTTC. This translates into CASSQEGASEGYEQYF.

J is TRBJ2-3 and V is TRBV9, with 7 bases lining up with TRBD2. This CDR3 has 15 amino acids. Per germline, CDR1 SGDLS and CDR2 YYNGEE. V was clipped by 2 bases and J by 1 base; unmatched bases: 4. CDR3 loop: CASSVYSGRTDTQYF. The CDR3 DNA is TGTGCCAGCAGCGTCTATAGCGGGCGCACAGATACGCAGTATTTT.

The V call is TRBV15, the J call TRBJ1-5, with no clear D. V was cut by 5 bases and J by 7 bases, with 6 bases left in between. Looked up from germline, CDR1 is LNHNV and CDR2 is YYDKDF (reference sequence). The CDR3 contains 11 residues. This chain's CDR3 is CATSPLQPQHF. For the CDR3, the DNA is TGTGCCACCAGCCCCCTACAGCCCCAGCATTTT.

This chain uses TRBV5-8 with TRBJ1-5, with TRBD1 matching 9 bases. This CDR3 has 17 amino acids. V lost 4 bases and J lost 3; bases outside the gene matches: 11. Looked up from germline, CDR1 is SGHTS and CDR2 is YDEGEE. The CDR3 loop is CASSPLVGTGYNQPQHF. The CDR3 nucleotides are TGTGCCAGCAGCCCGCTCGTCGGGACAGGGTACAATCAGCCCCAGCATTTT.

V is TRBV10-1 and J is TRBJ1-2; tentative D call: TRBD1 (5 bases). The V gene lost 6 bases and the J gene lost 5 bases, with 13 bases spanning the gap. The CDR3 contains 13 residues. CDR1 and CDR2 from the germline V gene are WNHNN and SYGVQD (reference sequence). The CDR3 region has the DNA TGCGCCAGCAGCGACGACAGTCGTTATGGCTACACCTTC. Encoded protein: CASSDDSRYGYTF.

This rearrangement joins TRBV5-5 to TRBJ1-2, with 10 bases aligning to TRBD1. Per the germline V gene, CDR1 is SGHKS and CDR2 is YYEKEE (reference sequence). The CDR3 totals 15 residues. With 3 bases clipped from V and 2 bases from J, the junction kept 4 bases outside the gene matches. CDR3 loop: CASSWGTGANYGYTF. CDR3 nucleotides: TGTGCCAGCAGCTGGGGGACAGGGGCGAACTATGGCTACACCTTC. Using reference TRBV5-5 and TRBJ1-2 for the parts outside the CDR3, the full variable domain is DAGVTQSPTHLIKTRGQQVTLRCSPISGHKSVSWYQQVLGQGPQFIFQYYEKEERGRGNFPDRFSARQFPNYSSELNVNALLLGDSALYLCASSWGTGANYGYTFGSGTRLTVV.

The chain employs TRBV5-4 and TRBJ2-3; 10 positions match TRBD1. Trimming at V came to 4 bases and at J to 8 bases, leaving 7 bases not matched to a gene. Germline assignment: CDR1 SGHNT and CDR2 YYREEE (reference sequence). This CDR3 region has 14 residues. The CDR3 sequence: CASSPGTGESTQYF. DNA of the CDR3: TGTGCCAGCAGCCCAGGGACAGGGGAAAGTACGCAGTATTTT.

The J gene is TRBJ2-1, the V gene TRBV6-5, with 9 bases identical to TRBD1. V was clipped by 6 bases and J by 7 bases; unmatched bases: 10. In germline, CDR1 is MNHEY, CDR2 SVGAGI. The CDR3 runs to 15 residues. This chain's CDR3 is CASSFTGGAGNEQFF. The DNA for the CDR3 is TGTGCCAGCAGCTTTACAGGGGGCGCGGGGAATGAGCAGTTCTTC.

This clone was found once. This chain connects TRBV19 to TRBJ2-7; tentatively, D is TRBD1 (6 bases). The CDR3 is made up of 14 amino acids. With 7 bases removed from V and 2 bases from J, the gap between germline ends came to 15 bases. Per the germline V gene, CDR1 is LNHDA and CDR2 is SQIVND (reference sequence). This CDR3 is CASTPTGTTYEQYF. As DNA, the CDR3 is TGTGCCAGTACCCCGACAGGTACTACCTACGAGCAGTACTTC. Complete variable domain (other parts from reference TRBV19 and TRBJ2-7): DGGITQSPKYLFRKEGQNVTLSCEQNLNHDAMYWYRQDPGQGLRLIYYSQIVNDFQKGDIAEGYSVSREKKESFPLTVTSAQKNPTAFYLCASTPTGTTYEQYFGPGTRLTVT.

The chain has TRBV9 and TRBJ2-5, with 8 bases aligning to TRBD2. The CDR3 has 16 amino acids. V gave up 0 bases and J gave up 2 bases; unmatched junction bases: 6. Germline V lookup: CDR1 SGDLS, CDR2 YYNGEE. In nucleotides, the CDR3 is TGTGCCAGCAGCGTAGGGAGTAGCGGGGTGCAAGAGACCCAGTACTTC. Amino acid sequence: CASSVGSSGVQETQYF.

Within the sample, this clone is medium-sized. The J gene is TRBJ1-1, the V gene TRBV5-1; 7 nucleotides agree with TRBD1. The germline CDR1 and CDR2 sequences are SGHRS and YFSETQ. The CDR3 runs to 14 residues. J lost 10 bases, V lost 0 bases, and 9 bases had no gene match. In DNA, the CDR3 is TGCGCCAGCAGCTTGGACCCGACAGGGTTACCAGCTTTCTTT. Its translation: CASSLDPTGLPAFF.

The chain carries TRBV7-9 and TRBJ2-2; the D gene is possibly TRBD1 (5 bases). From germline, CDR1 is SEHNR and CDR2 FQNEAQ (reference sequence). The V and J ends lost 5 bases and 6 bases respectively, with 13 bases between them. This CDR3 has 14 amino acids. In DNA, the CDR3 is TGTGCCAGCAGCCAGGGTGGGGCCGCCGGGGAGCTGTTTTTT. It specifies CASSQGGAAGELFF.

The rearrangement joins TRBV5-1 to TRBJ2-6; D uncertain. V was clipped by 2 bases and J by 0 bases, with 6 bases between them. CDR3 size: 15 residues. From germline, CDR1 is SGHRS and CDR2 YFSETQ. The CDR3 loop is CASSFSVSGANVLTF. The CDR3 bases are TGCGCCAGCAGCTTTTCGGTCTCTGGGGCCAACGTCCTGACTTTC.

This rearrangement joins TRBV6-5 to TRBJ2-7; perhaps TRBD1 as D (6 bases). There are 14 residues in the CDR3. The V and J ends lost 7 bases and 2 bases respectively, with 15 bases between them. CDR1 is MNHEY and CDR2 is SVGAGI in the germline V gene. CDR3 DNA: TGTGCCAGCACCCAGCTAGAGGGGGCCTACGAGCAGTACTTC. It yields the protein CASTQLEGAYEQYF.

The V and J genes are TRBV10-2 and TRBJ1-4; 8 nucleotides line up with TRBD1. Germline trimming cut 6 bases from V and 8 bases from J; bases unmatched to any gene: 8. Germline V gene data show CDR1 as WSHSY and CDR2 as SAAADI. CDR3 length equals 14 residues. The CDR3 spells CASSRQGMGEKLFF. The DNA of the CDR3 is TGCGCCAGCAGCAGACAGGGGATGGGGGAAAAACTGTTTTTT.

J is TRBJ2-1 and V is TRBV10-2; tentative D call: TRBD2 (6 bases). The CDR3 length is 17 residues. Trimming pared 6 bases from V and 6 bases from J, leaving 24 bases between. Per the germline V gene, CDR1 is WSHSY and CDR2 is SAAADI. Written as DNA, the CDR3 is TGCGCCAGCAGCATAAGGGACTCCCTCCTTAAGGGCAATGAGCAGTTCTTC. It specifies CASSIRDSLLKGNEQFF.

The gene calls are TRBV10-1 and TRBJ2-1; 9 nucleotides match TRBD2. Germline lookup yields CDR1 WNHNN and CDR2 SYGVQD (reference sequence). The CDR3 is 18 residues long. Trimming at V came to 2 bases and at J to 0 bases, leaving 8 bases not matched to a gene. For the CDR3, the DNA is TGCGCCAGCAGTGAGCCGACTAGCGGCCCCAGCTCCTACAATGAGCAGTTCTTC. This translates into CASSEPTSGPSSYNEQFF.

The chain has TRBV2 and TRBJ2-1, with 9 nucleotides matching TRBD1. Germline V CDR1 and CDR2: SNHLY, FYNNEI. The CDR3 is 17 amino acids. V dropped 3 bases and J dropped 5; count of bases not matched to a gene: 11. CDR3 bases: TGTGCCAGCAGTGATTTATGGGGACAGGGTTACCACAATGAGCAGTTCTTC. This encodes CASSDLWGQGYHNEQFF.

The chain carries TRBV11-3 and TRBJ1-1, with TRBD1 as a possible D gene (5 bases). Trimming shortened V by 5 bases and J by 1 base, and 14 bases separated the two germline ends. Germline lookup yields CDR1 SGHNT and CDR2 YENEEA. The CDR3 is made up of 15 amino acids. CDR3 amino acids: CASSPGGRKNTEAFF. The CDR3 nucleotides are TGTGCCAGCAGCCCCGGGGGTCGGAAGAACACTGAAGCTTTCTTT.

This chain connects TRBV19 to TRBJ1-1, with a weak D call TRBD1 (5 bases). CDR3 length equals 15 residues. V dropped 8 bases and J dropped 0 bases, with 16 bases sitting between them. Germline CDR1 reads LNHDA; CDR2 reads SQIVND (reference sequence). The CDR3 is CASSPRQSLNTEAFF. Written as DNA, the CDR3 is TGTGCCAGTTCCCCCCGACAGAGCCTGAACACTGAAGCTTTCTTT.

The rearrangement joins TRBV6-1 to TRBJ2-7; tentatively, D is TRBD1 (5 bases). Trimming removed 2 bases at V and 2 bases at J, with 10 bases between. The CDR3 has 14 residues. Germline V gene sequence: CDR1 MNHNS, CDR2 SASEGT. In nucleotides, the CDR3 is TGTGCCAGCAGTGAAATCAGGGTCGCCTACGAGCAGTACTTC. Its translation: CASSEIRVAYEQYF.

V is TRBV29-1 and J is TRBJ1-1, with TRBD1 identical over 9 bases. The junction had 5 bases not matched to a gene; V was cut back by 6 bases and J by 0 bases. Germline lookup yields CDR1 SQVTM and CDR2 ANQGSEA. The CDR3 length is 14 residues. This chain's CDR3 is CSVIQGALNTEAFF. The CDR3 coding sequence is TGCAGCGTGATACAGGGGGCACTGAACACTGAAGCTTTCTTT.